A single T cell receptor beta chain is shown here with its context. No antigen is known for it. Germline CDR1 SGHTA, CDR2 FQGTGA. The CDR3 totals 14 residues. V dropped 5 bases and J dropped 9; count of bases not matched to a gene: 7. Assay: immunoSEQ multiplex PCR; the TCRdb copy retains only in-frame clones and omits some. The sample records hundreds of thousands of clones, 83% being singletons. This entry comes from a study of Ad26.COV2.S vaccination and SARS-CoV-2 variants. Across the study: The study gave Ad26.COV2.S intramuscularly, once or twice 56 days apart. General observations from the study: Similar non-spike TCR breadth was observed in recipients of vaccine and of placebo.

Treatment meaning: some 20 received Ad26.COV2.S at low or high dose, single or two shots; roughly five received placebo; per-sample allocation not given. The study sampled participants on day 63 after the first vaccine or placebo injection. Whoever gave the sample was an adult aged 18-55 years in Boston. Vaccination used an Ad26 vector expressing Wuhan-strain SARS-CoV-2 spike. Sequencing was performed on peripheral blood, taken in a trial of Ad26.COV2.S vaccine versus placebo. This clonotype was sampled from a person between 18 and 65 years old who received the Ad26.COV2.S COVID-19 vaccine or a placebo. V is TRBV7-3 and J is TRBJ2-1; 10 bases align to TRBD2. As DNA, the CDR3 is TGTGCCAGCAGCGTGACCGGGACTAGCGTTGAGCAGTTCTTC. This codes for CASSVTGTSVEQFF.